A single sample gave rise to the 10 T cell receptor beta chains below, sequenced in a study of cytomegalovirus exposure and HLA in healthy donors. Researchers ran the PCR with 60 Vbeta and 13 Jbeta primers. Generated by immunoSEQ multiplex PCR, the TCRdb table keeps only in-frame clones and is missing some. The sample lists 120,000 or so clones; around 80% were seen once. The sequenced sample consisted of PBMCs. These receptors came from a woman aged 55-70 years in good health and CMV-seropositive.

The V and J genes are TRBV15 and TRBJ1-3; a weak D match, TRBD1 (5 bases). The CDR3 is 16 residues long. Germline V gives CDR1 LNHNV, CDR2 YYDKDF (reference sequence). V lost 1 base to trimming and J lost 0 bases, with 10 bases between them. For the CDR3, the DNA is TGTGCCACCAGCAGAGTTCGGGGGTACTCTGGAAACACCATATATTTT. Amino acid sequence: CATSRVRGYSGNTIYF.

This chain links TRBV2 with TRBJ1-1; 10 nucleotides agree with TRBD1. The CDR3 is made up of 16 amino acids. V shed 7 bases, J shed 1 base, and the junction held 9 bases outside the gene matches. The germline V gene has CDR1 SNHLY and CDR2 FYNNEI. CDR3 nucleotides: TGTGCCAGCATCGGGACAGGGGTAGGGAGGAACACTGAAGCTTTCTTT. It codes for CASIGTGVGRNTEAFF. The full variable domain, with the rest looked up from reference TRBV2 and TRBJ1-1, is EPEVTQTPSHQVTQMGQEVILRCVPISNHLYFYWYRQILGQKVEFLVSFYNNEISEKSEIFDDQFSVERPDGSNFTLKIRSTKLEDSAMYFCASIGTGVGRNTEAFFGQGTRLTVV.

The chain uses TRBV5-1 and TRBJ1-4; maybe TRBD1 (5 bases). Germline values: CDR1 SGHRS, CDR2 YFSETQ. V was shortened by 4 bases and J by 6 bases, with 13 bases between the two germline ends. The CDR3 runs to 14 residues. The chain's CDR3 is CASSLWGVDEKLFF. DNA of the CDR3: TGCGCCAGCAGCCTCTGGGGGGTGGATGAAAAACTGTTTTTT. Full variable domain (outside the CDR3, taken from reference TRBV5-1 and TRBJ1-4): KAGVTQTPRYLIKTRGQQVTLSCSPISGHRSVSWYQQTPGQGLQFLFEYFSETQRNKGNFPGRFSGRQFSNSRSEMNVSTLELGDSALYLCASSLWGVDEKLFFGSGTQLSVL.

The chain has TRBV27 and TRBJ1-1; D might be TRBD1 (6 bases). Germline CDR1 MNHEY, CDR2 SMNVEV (reference sequence). The CDR3 contains 12 residues. The germline V and J ends were trimmed by 7 bases and 5 bases, with 11 bases remaining between them. The chain's CDR3 is CASTSRGTEAFF. The CDR3 coding sequence is TGTGCCAGCACCTCCAGGGGAACTGAAGCTTTCTTT.

The J gene is TRBJ2-5, the V gene TRBV4-1; 16 positions agree with TRBD2. Germline values: CDR1 MGHRA, CDR2 YSYEKL. Trimming took 0 bases from V and 2 from J; bases not matched to a gene: 12. The CDR3 consists of 21 residues. CDR3 sequence reads: CASSQDGGPGLAGGPQETQYF. The CDR3 region has the DNA TGCGCCAGCAGCCAAGATGGGGGGCCGGGACTAGCGGGAGGGCCACAAGAGACCCAGTACTTC.

In DNA, the CDR3 is TGTGCCAGCAGTGAAGCGCGTTTTTATTTGGGCTACACCTTC. Protein product: CASSEARFYLGYTF. V is TRBV6-1 and J is TRBJ1-2; unclear D gene. This CDR3 spans 14 amino acids. Trimming cost V 0 bases and J 8 bases, with 13 bases left between them. The germline V gene encodes CDR1 MNHNS and CDR2 SASEGT.

The chain is built from TRBV5-1 and TRBJ1-6; 10 bases line up with TRBD1. V shed 0 bases and J 8 bases; nucleotides not matched to a gene: 11. This CDR3 is 18 amino acids long. CDR1 and CDR2 from the germline V gene are SGHRS and YFSETQ. In DNA, the CDR3 is TGCGCCAGCAGCTTGGCCCCATTGGGACAGGGGATCTATTCACCCCTCCACTTT. This sequence encodes CASSLAPLGQGIYSPLHF.

This chain uses TRBV6-5 with TRBJ2-4; TRBD2 is a possible D gene (5 bases). Trimming took 0 bases from V and 8 from J, leaving 8 bases between them. CDR3 size: 13 residues. Germline V gene data show CDR1 as MNHEY and CDR2 as SVGAGI. CDR3 residues: CASSYSRVDIQYF. CDR3 coding DNA: TGTGCCAGCAGTTACTCGCGGGTTGACATTCAGTACTTC.

J is TRBJ2-3 and V is TRBV4-1; possible D gene TRBD2, 6 bases. Trimming took 0 bases from V and 2 from J, leaving 21 bases between them. Germline assignment: CDR1 MGHRA and CDR2 YSYEKL. The CDR3 spans 19 residues. CDR3 amino acids: CASSQDPVLGSGDTDTQYF. As DNA, the CDR3 is TGCGCCAGCAGCCAAGACCCTGTCTTGGGTAGCGGAGACACAGATACGCAGTATTTT.

On this clone: Germline is not matched at one junction end, which may reflect a read error. The chain employs TRBV7-9 and TRBJ2-7, with 7 bases that match TRBD1. This CDR3 is built from 17 residues. Germline CDR1 is SEHNR and CDR2 is FQNEAQ (reference sequence). The DNA for the CDR3 is TGTTCCAGCAGCTACCGCCGGGACAGCTGGCAATCCTACGAGCAGTACTTC. Protein: CSSSYRRDSWQSYEQYF.